This is a list of T cell receptor beta chains from one sample in a study of shared clonotypes between healthy human individuals. The protocol was immunoSEQ multiplex PCR, while the TCRdb copy is restricted to in-frame clones and leaves out a portion. Of around 1.5 million clones detected, about 98% appear once; the ten largest clones hold around 0.47%. Sequencing input: naive CD4+ T cells sorted from blood. Every receptor here comes from a man aged 30 to 39 in good health. Each CDR3 is given without its conserved first and last residue. Each record gives: V gene, CDR3 protein.

v_gene: TRBV7-2
CDR3aa: ASSPQGALSQPQH

v_gene: TRBV4-3
CDR3aa: ASSQLLGGVGEETQY

v_gene: TRBV4-1
CDR3aa: ASSQDQTQGTYNEQF

v_gene: TRBV5-1
CDR3aa: ASSLLQGSPYNEQF

v_gene: TRBV19
CDR3aa: ASSAGGRGNQPQH

v_gene: TRBV19
CDR3aa: ASSPLGYNEQF

v_gene: TRBV5-1
CDR3aa: ASSLPQRQETQY

v_gene: TRBV5-1
CDR3aa: ASSWEGGRYYNEQF

v_gene: TRBV18
CDR3aa: ASSPPGGSYNEQF

v_gene: TRBV11-2
CDR3aa: ASTKDGSNSFSMAF

v_gene: TRBV5-1
CDR3aa: ASSFGTNQDYGYT

v_gene: TRBV7-8
CDR3aa: ASRDTAGISDTQY

v_gene: TRBV5-4
CDR3aa: ASSTMWTSGKREQF

v_gene: TRBV30
CDR3aa: AWWVGRGIGGYT

v_gene: TRBV10-3
CDR3aa: SAGGPGNQPQH

v_gene: TRBV18
CDR3aa: ASSMRSRGIYNEQF

v_gene: TRBV18
CDR3aa: ASSPSQGALNEKLF

v_gene: TRBV21-1
CDR3aa: ASSTSGTSGIVEQY

v_gene: TRBV11-2
CDR3aa: ASSLVRGGRANEQF

v_gene: TRBV7-2
CDR3aa: ASSARLATSYEQY

v_gene: TRBV11-2
CDR3aa: ASSRNGVYEQY

v_gene: TRBV5-1
CDR3aa: ASTLDGGPYNEQF

v_gene: TRBV18
CDR3aa: ASSPPPGTSGTYEQY

v_gene: TRBV6-5
CDR3aa: ASSSELGELF

v_gene: TRBV18
CDR3aa: ASSPLRVGGTQY

v_gene: TRBV28
CDR3aa: ASSRGDRAYEQY

v_gene: TRBV7-2
CDR3aa: ASSFRPGQDYEQY

v_gene: TRBV6-5
CDR3aa: ASSLVTGAQGNTIY

v_gene: TRBV27
CDR3aa: ASSLSMPGQLSGNTIY

v_gene: TRBV27
CDR3aa: ASSLSYYTDTQY

v_gene: TRBV7-9
CDR3aa: ASSSLAGGNSYEQY

v_gene: TRBV19
CDR3aa: ASSVRLAGISTDTQY

v_gene: TRBV28
CDR3aa: ASKRDTTEKLF

v_gene: TRBV11-2
CDR3aa: ASSLDRTGKLYEQY

v_gene: TRBV9
CDR3aa: ASSVDGGGETQY

v_gene: TRBV2
CDR3aa: ASSTRTLYEQY

v_gene: TRBV7-2
CDR3aa: ASSLGAGLTYNEQF

v_gene: TRBV19
CDR3aa: AISREGDTQY

v_gene: TRBV15
CDR3aa: ATSRPTTWGYT

v_gene: TRBV5-5
CDR3aa: ASSLVGSYEQY